Each of the 26 T cell receptor beta chains below was sequenced from the same sample in a study of cytomegalovirus exposure and HLA in healthy donors. This PCR relied on a set of 60 Vbeta primers and 13 Jbeta primers. Using immunoSEQ multiplex PCR, the repertoire was profiled, and TCRdb retains in-frame clones only, with some absent. The sample shows 150,000 to 200,000 clones, 60% to 80% of them seen only once. Material for sequencing was PBMCs. The receptors stem from a woman aged 50 to 60 in good health and CMV-seropositive.

V usage is TRBV27 and J usage is TRBJ1-2, with D possibly matching TRBD1 (5 bases). V was pared by 4 bases and J by 4 bases, with 13 bases between. The CDR3 totals 14 residues. Per the germline V gene, CDR1 is MNHEY and CDR2 is SMNVEV (reference sequence). CDR3 amino acids: CASSSGPSPYGYTF. CDR3 bases: TGTGCCAGCAGTTCAGGGCCCTCGCCCTATGGCTACACCTTC.

J is TRBJ1-6 and V is TRBV4-1, with a weak D call TRBD1 (5 bases). The V gene lost 2 bases and the J gene lost 14 bases, with 13 bases spanning the gap. This CDR3 has 13 amino acids. The V gene's germline CDR1 is MGHRA and CDR2 YSYEKL. The CDR3 protein is CASSQPPGGSLHF. The CDR3, as DNA: TGCGCCAGCAGCCAACCCCCGGGGGGGTCCCTCCACTTT.

The gene calls are TRBV7-2 and TRBJ1-6; D possibly corresponds to TRBD1 (5 bases). The CDR3 runs to 15 residues. Trimming stripped 2 bases from V and 6 bases from J, with 11 bases between. Looked up from germline, CDR1 is SGHTA and CDR2 is FQGNSA. CDR3 in amino acids: CASSLMLTANSPLHF. The CDR3 DNA is TGTGCCAGCAGCTTAATGCTGACAGCTAATTCACCCCTCCACTTT.

V is TRBV21-1 and J is TRBJ2-7; TRBD1, the table's D call, was not compared with the DNA. TRBV21-1 is classified as a pseudogene. This CDR3 is built from 16 residues. The CDR3: CASSTPGQGSSYEQYF. The CDR3 coding sequence is TGTGCCAGCAGCACACCCGGACAGGGCTCCTCCTACGAGCAGTACTTC.

The J gene is TRBJ2-1, the V gene TRBV5-6; TRBD2 matches at 8 bases. The CDR3 runs 14 residues. Trimming took 5 bases from V and 6 from J; bases not matched to a gene: 7. Germline loops: CDR1 SGHDT, CDR2 YYEEEE. CDR3 region: CASSFGTRGNEQFF. As DNA, the CDR3 is TGTGCCAGCAGTTTCGGGACTAGAGGCAATGAGCAGTTCTTC.

The CDR3 loop reads CASSLSSLETQYF. CDR3 DNA: TGTGCCAGCAGTTTATCATCCCTCGAGACCCAGTACTTC. The genes are TRBV27 and TRBJ2-5; no reliable D call. This CDR3 has 13 amino acids. CDR1 MNHEY and CDR2 SMNVEV come from the germline V gene (reference sequence). Deletions cut 0 bases from V and 5 bases from J, with 7 bases between.

The chain couples TRBV19 to TRBJ1-6; unclear D gene. Germline CDR1 and CDR2: LNHDA and SQIVND (reference sequence). V gave up 6 bases and J gave up 0 bases, with 9 bases separating them. The CDR3 spans 15 residues. The DNA for the CDR3 is TGTGCCAGTAGAGCTGGGAGCTCCTATAATTCACCCCTCCACTTT. This sequence encodes CASRAGSSYNSPLHF.

The chain uses TRBV30 and TRBJ2-4, with D tentatively TRBD2 (6 bases). The germline V gene encodes CDR1 GTSNPN and CDR2 SVGIG (reference sequence). The CDR3 has 14 amino acids. V gave up 1 base and J gave up 7 bases, with 14 bases separating them. The CDR3 coding sequence is TGTGCCTGGAGTGGCCCAGCGGGTATGAACATTCAGTACTTC. Its protein is CAWSGPAGMNIQYF.

In this sample, this clone turned up once. The chain joins TRBV7-2 to TRBJ2-7; the D is unclear. The ends were cut back, 1 base at V and 0 bases at J, with 7 bases in the middle. The CDR3 has 14 amino acids. Germline values: CDR1 SGHTA, CDR2 FQGNSA. DNA for the CDR3: TGTGCCAGCAGCTTAGAGCCGTACTCCTACGAGCAGTACTTC. It specifies CASSLEPYSYEQYF.

The chain has TRBV9 and TRBJ1-1, with TRBD1 identical over 7 bases. Looked up from germline, CDR1 is SGDLS and CDR2 is YYNGEE. This CDR3 comprises 14 residues. Germline trimming cut 4 bases from V and 2 bases from J; bases unmatched to any gene: 5. CDR3 sequence (DNA): TGTGCCAGCAGCCCGGGACAGTCTAACACTGAAGCTTTCTTT. This gives the protein CASSPGQSNTEAFF.

The V call is TRBV7-2, the J call TRBJ1-6, with D perhaps TRBD1 (6 bases). The CDR3 totals 15 residues. V shed 6 bases and J shed 7 bases, with 16 bases lying between them. Looked up from germline, CDR1 is SGHTA and CDR2 is FQGNSA. CDR3 sequence reads: CASSYRAVTNSPLHF. The DNA for the CDR3 is TGTGCCAGCAGTTACAGGGCAGTCACGAATTCACCCCTCCACTTT.

V and J are TRBV27 and TRBJ2-1; maybe TRBD1 (5 bases). V gave up 2 bases and J gave up 0 bases, with 11 bases separating them. CDR1 is MNHEY, CDR2 SMNVEV, per germline (reference sequence). The CDR3 has 16 amino acids. The CDR3 DNA follows: TGTGCCAGCAGTTTAGTTCAGGGAAGCTCCTACAATGAGCAGTTCTTC. Its translation: CASSLVQGSSYNEQFF.

The rearrangement uses TRBV11-2 and TRBJ2-1; tentative D call: TRBD1 (6 bases). The germline V and J ends were trimmed by 0 bases and 15 bases, with 15 bases remaining between them. This CDR3 region has 13 residues. Germline V gene data show CDR1 as SGHAT and CDR2 as FQNNGV. CDR3 in amino acids: CASSLDQGSSGFF. DNA for the CDR3: TGTGCCAGCAGCTTAGATCAGGGGAGCAGTGGGTTCTTC.

The sample holds one count of this clone. This chain joins TRBV6-1 and TRBJ2-1; the D gene is possibly TRBD2 (5 bases). Germline CDR1 MNHNS, CDR2 SASEGT. V dropped 0 bases and J dropped 6 bases, with 18 bases sitting between them. The CDR3 has 17 residues. The CDR3 region is CASSEATGSVVINEQFF. CDR3 nucleotides: TGTGCCAGCAGTGAAGCTACGGGGAGCGTAGTGATCAATGAGCAGTTCTTC.

The chain combines TRBV28 with TRBJ1-4; 7 bases align to TRBD1. V lost 3 bases, J lost 5 bases, and 9 bases stayed unmatched. This CDR3 is built from 16 residues. Germline V gene data show CDR1 as MDHEN and CDR2 as SYDVKM. This CDR3 is CASSFRGGGRNEKLFF. CDR3 DNA sequence: TGTGCCAGCAGTTTCCGAGGGGGCGGTAGAAATGAAAAACTGTTTTTT.

The chain uses TRBV14 and TRBJ2-3; a weak D match, TRBD2 (5 bases). Looked up from germline, CDR1 is SGHDN and CDR2 is FVKESK. The CDR3 contains 16 residues. V dropped 4 bases and J dropped 6 bases, with 20 bases sitting between them. CDR3 nucleotides: TGTGCCAGCAGCCCAATCGGAGCCGGGAAAGCGGATACGCAGTATTTT. It specifies CASSPIGAGKADTQYF. Complete variable domain (other parts from reference TRBV14 and TRBJ2-3): EAGVTQFPSHSVIEKGQTVTLRCDPISGHDNLYWYRRVMGKEIKFLLHFVKESKQDESGMPNNRFLAERTGGTYSTLKVQPAELEDSGVYFCASSPIGAGKADTQYFGPGTRLTVL.

This rearrangement joins TRBV5-8 to TRBJ2-7; 10 bases align to TRBD1. This CDR3 region has 13 residues. Germline-derived CDR1 and CDR2 are SGHTS and YDEGEE. The V and J ends lost 4 bases and 9 bases, in that order; junction bases with no gene match: 7. As DNA, the CDR3 is TGTGCCAGCAGCCGACAGGGGGCGAGGGGGCAGTACTTC. Translation: CASSRQGARGQYF.

The chain joins TRBV10-3 to TRBJ1-3; no clear D gene. This CDR3 has 15 residues. Trimming took 4 bases from V and 4 from J, leaving 14 bases between them. Germline CDR1 ENHRY, CDR2 SYGVKD. The CDR3 sequence: CAISGGGSSGNTIYF. CDR3 coding DNA: TGTGCCATCAGTGGGGGAGGGAGCTCAGGAAACACCATATATTTT.

V usage is TRBV29-1 and J usage is TRBJ2-5; D remains unclear. Germline values: CDR1 SQVTM, CDR2 ANQGSEA. The CDR3 runs 11 residues. Trimming shortened V by 5 bases and J by 3 bases, and 7 bases separated the two germline ends. The CDR3 sequence is CSVRHKETQYF. Written as DNA, the CDR3 is TGCAGCGTTAGACATAAAGAGACCCAGTACTTC.

The chain links TRBV13 to TRBJ1-2; unclear D gene. This CDR3 has 13 amino acids. Germline V gene lookup returns CDR1 PRHDT and CDR2 FYEKMQ (reference sequence). The V end lost 0 bases, the J end lost 6 bases, and 8 bases lay between the germline ends. The DNA for the CDR3 is TGTGCCAGCAGCTTAGGCGAGGATAATGGCTACACCTTC. Its protein is CASSLGEDNGYTF.

The gene calls are TRBV27 and TRBJ1-1; D perhaps matches TRBD1 (6 bases). The CDR3 has 18 amino acids. Trimming removed 3 bases from V and 3 bases from J, with 23 bases in between. The germline gives CDR1 MNHEY, CDR2 SMNVEV (reference sequence). The CDR3 sequence: CASSLAYRDISRHTEAFF. The DNA for the CDR3 is TGTGCCAGCAGTTTGGCATACCGGGACATCTCTCGGCACACTGAAGCTTTCTTT.

The chain carries TRBV6-1 and TRBJ1-2, with D unresolved. The CDR3 sequence is 16 residues long. Germline V gene lookup returns CDR1 MNHNS and CDR2 SASEGT. V shed 3 bases and J shed 4 bases, with 18 bases lying between them. This CDR3 is CASSDLGERKVYGYTF. In nucleotides, the CDR3 is TGTGCCAGCAGTGATCTCGGGGAGAGAAAGGTCTATGGCTACACCTTC.

This clone was detected a few times. V is TRBV5-4 and J is TRBJ2-7; D remains ambiguous. Trimming took 4 bases from V and 5 from J, leaving 19 bases between them. The length of the CDR3 is 15 residues. Germline CDR1 and CDR2: SGHNT and YYREEE (reference sequence). DNA for the CDR3: TGTGCCAGCAGCCCTGACTTACTGAATATCGACGAGCAGTACTTC. Its translation: CASSPDLLNIDEQYF.

The rearrangement joins TRBV4-3 to TRBJ1-2; D unresolved. The V gene's germline CDR1 is LGHNA and CDR2 YSLEER. V lost 5 bases, J lost 8 bases, and 12 bases lay in between. This CDR3 comprises 12 residues. Here the CDR3 reads CASSKGGRGYTF. The CDR3, as DNA: TGCGCCAGCAGCAAAGGAGGGCGCGGCTACACCTTC.

There are a few counts of this clone. The rearrangement joins TRBV10-3 to TRBJ2-3; D not resolved. The CDR3 loop spans 11 amino acids. Germline V lookup: CDR1 ENHRY, CDR2 SYGVKD. The DNA of the CDR3 is TGTGCATCTAGGATGGGAGATACGCAGTATTTT. It translates to CASRMGDTQYF.

This clone was seen only once. The chain is built from TRBV5-4 and TRBJ2-3; 9 positions match TRBD1. The CDR3 is made up of 14 amino acids. Germline V gene sequence: CDR1 SGHNT, CDR2 YYREEE (reference sequence). Unmatched junction bases numbered 4, after V lost 4 bases and J lost 4 bases. The CDR3 reads CASSRTGVADTQYF. CDR3 sequence (DNA): TGTGCCAGCAGCCGGACAGGGGTGGCAGATACGCAGTATTTT.